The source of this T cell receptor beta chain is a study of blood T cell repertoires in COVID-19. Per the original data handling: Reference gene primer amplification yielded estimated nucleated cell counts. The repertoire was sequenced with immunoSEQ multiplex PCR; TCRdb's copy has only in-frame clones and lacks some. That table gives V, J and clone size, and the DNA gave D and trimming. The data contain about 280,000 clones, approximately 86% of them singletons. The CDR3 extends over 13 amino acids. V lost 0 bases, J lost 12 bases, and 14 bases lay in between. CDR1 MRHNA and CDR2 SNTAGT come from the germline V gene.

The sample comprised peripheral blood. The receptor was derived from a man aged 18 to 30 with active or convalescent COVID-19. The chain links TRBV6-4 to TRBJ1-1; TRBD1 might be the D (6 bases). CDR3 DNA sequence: TGTGCCAGCAGTGACTCGGGGCAGGGGATAACTTTCTTT. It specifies CASSDSGQGITFF.